Listed here is a single T cell receptor beta chain. The CDR3 runs to 16 residues. CDR1 and CDR2 from the germline V gene are SGDLS and YYNGEE. The germline V and J ends were trimmed by 3 bases and 4 bases, with 18 bases remaining between them. The repertoire was sequenced with immunoSEQ multiplex PCR; TCRdb's copy has only in-frame clones and lacks some. Here the sample spans approximately 93,000 clones, 70% to 90% being singletons. This entry comes from a study of control samples from healthy donors and cancer patients. The chain carries TRBV9 and TRBJ2-3; either TRBD1 or TRBD2 may fit D (6 bases each). This clonotype was sampled from a woman aged 50 to 65 with colorectal cancer. The sequencing input was PBMCs. The CDR3 protein is CASSGGGMRGADTQYF. The DNA for the CDR3 is TGTGCCAGCAGCGGAGGAGGGATGAGGGGGGCAGATACGCAGTATTTT.